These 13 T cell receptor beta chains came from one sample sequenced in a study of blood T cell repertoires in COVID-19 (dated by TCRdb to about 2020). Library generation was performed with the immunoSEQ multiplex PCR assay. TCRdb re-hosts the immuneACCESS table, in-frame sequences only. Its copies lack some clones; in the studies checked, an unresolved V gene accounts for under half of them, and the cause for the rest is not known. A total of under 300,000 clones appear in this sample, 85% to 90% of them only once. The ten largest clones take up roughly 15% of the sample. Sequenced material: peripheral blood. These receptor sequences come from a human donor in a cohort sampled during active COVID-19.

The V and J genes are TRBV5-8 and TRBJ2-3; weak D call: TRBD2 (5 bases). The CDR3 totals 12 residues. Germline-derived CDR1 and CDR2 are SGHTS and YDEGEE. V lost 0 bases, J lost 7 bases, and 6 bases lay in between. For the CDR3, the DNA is TGTGCCAGCAGCTTGGCCGGGAATACGCAGTATTTT. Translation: CASSLAGNTQYF.

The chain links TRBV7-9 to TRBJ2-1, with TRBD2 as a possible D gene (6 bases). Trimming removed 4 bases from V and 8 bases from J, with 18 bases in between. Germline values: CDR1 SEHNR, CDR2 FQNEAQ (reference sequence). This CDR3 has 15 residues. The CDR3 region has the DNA TGTGCCAGCAGCTCATGGAGGGTCTTCCCGGATGAGCAGTTCTTC. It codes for CASSSWRVFPDEQFF.

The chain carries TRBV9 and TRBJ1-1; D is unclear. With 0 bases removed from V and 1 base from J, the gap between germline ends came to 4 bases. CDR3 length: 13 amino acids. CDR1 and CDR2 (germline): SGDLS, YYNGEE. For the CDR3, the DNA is TGTGCCAGCAGCGTAGGCGCGAACACTGAAGCTTTCTTT. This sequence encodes CASSVGANTEAFF.

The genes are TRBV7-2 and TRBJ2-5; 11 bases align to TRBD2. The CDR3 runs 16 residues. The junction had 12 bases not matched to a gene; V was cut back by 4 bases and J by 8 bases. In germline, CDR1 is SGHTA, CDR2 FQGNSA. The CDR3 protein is CASSWETSGIGGTQYF. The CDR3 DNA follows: TGTGCCAGCAGCTGGGAGACTAGCGGGATCGGAGGAACCCAGTACTTC.

The chain's CDR3 is CASSQSPGKGELFF. The CDR3 coding sequence is TGCGCCAGCAGCCAATCTCCAGGGAAGGGGGAGCTGTTTTTT. The V and J genes are TRBV4-3 and TRBJ2-2; maybe TRBD1 (5 bases). The CDR3 length is 14 residues. Germline V gene data show CDR1 as LGHNA and CDR2 as YSLEER. The V end lost 2 bases, the J end lost 8 bases, and 12 bases lay between the germline ends.

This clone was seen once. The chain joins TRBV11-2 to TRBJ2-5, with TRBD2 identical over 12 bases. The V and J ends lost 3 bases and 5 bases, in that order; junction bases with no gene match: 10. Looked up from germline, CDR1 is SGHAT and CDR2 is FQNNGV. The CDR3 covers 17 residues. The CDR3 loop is CASSFQTSGSTGETQYF. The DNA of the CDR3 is TGTGCCAGCAGCTTTCAGACTAGCGGGAGTACGGGTGAGACCCAGTACTTC.

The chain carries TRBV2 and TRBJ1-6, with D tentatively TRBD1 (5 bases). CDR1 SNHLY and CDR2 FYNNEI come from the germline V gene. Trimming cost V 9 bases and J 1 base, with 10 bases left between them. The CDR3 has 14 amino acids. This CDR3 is CARGLESYNSPLHF. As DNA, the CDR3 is TGTGCCAGGGGGCTGGAATCCTATAATTCACCCCTCCACTTT.

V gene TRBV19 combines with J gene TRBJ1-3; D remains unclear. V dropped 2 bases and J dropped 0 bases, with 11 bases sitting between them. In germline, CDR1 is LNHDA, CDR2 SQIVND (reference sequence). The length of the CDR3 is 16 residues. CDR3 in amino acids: CASSINPGSSGNTIYF. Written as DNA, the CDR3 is TGTGCCAGTAGTATAAATCCGGGAAGCTCTGGAAACACCATATATTTT.

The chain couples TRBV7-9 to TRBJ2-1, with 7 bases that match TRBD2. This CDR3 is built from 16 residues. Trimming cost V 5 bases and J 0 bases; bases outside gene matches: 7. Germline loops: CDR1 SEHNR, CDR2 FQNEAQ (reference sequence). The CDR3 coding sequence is TGTGCCAGCAGCCTTCTTCGACTAGCCTCCTACAATGAGCAGTTCTTC. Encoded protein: CASSLLRLASYNEQFF.

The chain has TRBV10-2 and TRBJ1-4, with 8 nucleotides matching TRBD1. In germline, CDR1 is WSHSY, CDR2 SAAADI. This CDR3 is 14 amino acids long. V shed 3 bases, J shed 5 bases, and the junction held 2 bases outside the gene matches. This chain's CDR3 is CASSDRTGNEKLFF. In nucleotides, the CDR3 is TGCGCCAGCAGTGATCGGACAGGGAATGAAAAACTGTTTTTT.

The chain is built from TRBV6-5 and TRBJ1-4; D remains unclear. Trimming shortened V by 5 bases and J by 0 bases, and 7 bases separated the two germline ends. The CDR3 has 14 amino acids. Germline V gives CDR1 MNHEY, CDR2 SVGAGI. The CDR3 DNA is TGTGCCAGCAGTCCCCTATCAACTAATGAAAAACTGTTTTTT. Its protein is CASSPLSTNEKLFF.

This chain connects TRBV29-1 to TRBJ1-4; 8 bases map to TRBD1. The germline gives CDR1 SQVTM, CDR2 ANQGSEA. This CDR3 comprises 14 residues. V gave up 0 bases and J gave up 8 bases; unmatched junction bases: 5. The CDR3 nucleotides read TGCAGCGTTGAAGAGGACAGGGTAGGGGAAAAACTGTTTTTT. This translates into CSVEEDRVGEKLFF.

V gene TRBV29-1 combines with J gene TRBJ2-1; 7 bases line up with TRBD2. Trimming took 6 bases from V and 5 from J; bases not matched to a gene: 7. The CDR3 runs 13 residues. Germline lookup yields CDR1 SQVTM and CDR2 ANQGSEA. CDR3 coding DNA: TGCAGCGTGGGGGGGTCGTTTGACAATGAGCAGTTCTTC. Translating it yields CSVGGSFDNEQFF.